Detailed here is one TCR beta chain. Antigen unknown. Each CDR3 protein is one row after TCRdb ran MiXCR on the 5' RACE reads. The repertoire includes approximately 500,000 distinct CDR3 sequences, roughly an eighth of them detected once, and 6.5% to 7% sits in the top ten. The ends were cut back, 8 bases at V and 2 bases at J, with 9 bases in the middle. The length of the CDR3 is 11 residues. In germline, CDR1 is DFQATT, CDR2 SNEGSKA (reference sequence). These data belong to a study of CD8 T cells in ankylosing spondylitis. General study points: Significant enrichment of disease-linked clones was reportedly seen in matched ankylosing spondylitis synovial fluid. Under 10 highly homologous variants formed a TCR beta motif that appeared characteristic of ankylosing spondylitis blood.

This clonotype was obtained from a male donor with ankylosing spondylitis. Input material: blood, either unsorted or a sorted T cell fraction (not recorded which). This chain connects TRBV20-1 to TRBJ1-2; possibly TRBD1 for D (6 bases). The CDR3: CSQGGNYGYTF. DNA of the CDR3: TGCAGTCAAGGGGGAAACTATGGCTACACCTTC.